The sequence of this T cell receptor (beta chain) was determined in a study of CD8 T cells in ankylosing spondylitis. TCRdb ran MiXCR on the 5' RACE reads and lists one entry per CDR3 protein. This sample carries about 170,000 distinct CDR3 sequences, around 18% of them seen once, and the ten largest clones take about 8.3%. This CDR3 is 17 amino acids long. The junction had 12 bases not matched to a gene; V was cut back by 2 bases and J by 6 bases. Germline V lookup: CDR1 MGHRA, CDR2 YSYEKL. This clonotype was observed a handful of times. Sequenced: blood, either unsorted or a sorted T cell fraction (not recorded which). The receptor was isolated from a male donor with ankylosing spondylitis or in good health (not recorded which). The chain combines TRBV4-1 with TRBJ2-3; 9 nucleotides align to TRBD1. CDR3 in DNA: TGCGCCAGCAGCCAAATTTATGGGACAGGGCGGATTGATACGCAGTATTTT. It codes for CASSQIYGTGRIDTQYF.